Presented here are 13 T cell receptor beta chains from one specimen sequenced in a study of T cells in Graves' hyperthyroidism and ophthalmopathy. Using RNA transcripts as the source, TCR beta CDR3 regions were amplified. The TCR CDR3 was amplified in a first-round RT-PCR using the HTBI primer set. TCRdb itself ran the multiplex PCR reads through MiXCR, one entry per CDR3 protein. The sample includes approximately 870,000 distinct CDR3 sequences, about 38% of them seen just once. The sample was blood. These receptors all come from a young man with Graves' hyperthyroidism.

This clonotype came up a few times. The CDR3 region is CASSLSNPRETQYF. For the CDR3, the DNA is TGCGCCAGCAGCTTAAGCAACCCCAGGGAGACCCAGTACTTC. V and J are TRBV5-1 and TRBJ2-5; D gene uncertain. The CDR3 extends over 14 amino acids. The V end lost 2 bases, the J end lost 5 bases, and 13 bases lay between the germline ends. Germline V gene lookup returns CDR1 SGHRS and CDR2 YFSETQ.

Remarks on this clonotype: A much larger clone lies a single base off, so this may be a read error. V is TRBV29-1 and J is TRBJ2-7, with 8 positions matching TRBD1. CDR1 SQVTM and CDR2 ANQGSEA come from the germline V gene. This CDR3 has 11 amino acids. V lost 8 bases to trimming and J lost 6 bases; unmatched junction nucleotides: 6. This chain's CDR3 is CSSQGAGEQYF. The CDR3 region has the DNA TGCAGCAGCCAGGGGGCGGGCGAGCAGTACTTC.

This clonotype was seen repeatedly, ten times or more. J is TRBJ1-5 and V is TRBV19; TRBD1 matches at 11 bases. The CDR3 consists of 14 residues. Germline assignment: CDR1 LNHDA and CDR2 SQIVND (reference sequence). The J segment lost 5 bases and the V segment lost 6 bases, leaving 3 bases of the junction unmatched. Here the CDR3 reads CASRGQGAHQPQHF. The CDR3 DNA follows: TGTGCCAGTAGAGGACAGGGGGCCCATCAGCCCCAGCATTTT. Together with reference TRBV19 and TRBJ1-5, the CDR3 gives the full variable domain: DGGITQSPKYLFRKEGQNVTLSCEQNLNHDAMYWYRQDPGQGLRLIYYSQIVNDFQKGDIAEGYSVSREKKESFPLTVTSAQKNPTAFYLCASRGQGAHQPQHFGDGTRLSIL.

The chain recombines TRBV7-9 with TRBJ2-7; no definite D call. V was trimmed by 3 bases and J by 5 bases, leaving 11 bases between them. This CDR3 comprises 13 residues. Germline-derived CDR1 and CDR2 are SEHNR and FQNEAQ (reference sequence). The CDR3 DNA reads as TGTGCCAGCAGCTTTGACATTACAAACGAGCAGTACTTC. Its translation is CASSFDITNEQYF. Using reference TRBV7-9 and TRBJ2-7 for the parts outside the CDR3, the full variable domain is DTGVSQNPRHKITKRGQNVTFRCDPISEHNRLYWYRQTLGQGPEFLTYFQNEAQLEKSRLLSDRFSAERPKGSFSTLEIQRTEQGDSAMYLCASSFDITNEQYFGPGTRLTVT.

The V gene is TRBV9, the J gene TRBJ1-1, with D tentatively TRBD1 (5 bases). The CDR3 contains 15 residues. Germline CDR1 and CDR2: SGDLS and YYNGEE. With 5 bases removed from V and 1 base from J, the gap between germline ends came to 15 bases. The CDR3 region has the DNA TGTGCCAGCAGTCCGCGGGGGGAGGGGAACACTGAAGCTTTCTTT. It encodes CASSPRGEGNTEAFF.

This clonotype occurred a few times. The chain has TRBV9 and TRBJ1-1, with 7 bases aligning to TRBD1. After removal of 4 bases from V and 7 bases from J, the junction contained 13 bases not matched to a gene. Germline V gene sequence: CDR1 SGDLS, CDR2 YYNGEE. The CDR3 spans 15 residues. The CDR3 nucleotides read TGTGCCAGCAGCCCTCCGACAGGGCGCTTCAGTGAAGCTTTCTTT. Translation gives CASSPPTGRFSEAFF. Using reference TRBV9 and TRBJ1-1 for the parts outside the CDR3, the full variable domain is DSGVTQTPKHLITATGQRVTLRCSPRSGDLSVYWYQQSLDQGLQFLIQYYNGEERAKGNILERFSAQQFPDLHSELNLSSLELGDSALYFCASSPPTGRFSEAFFGQGTRLTVV.

A remark on this clonotype: This clone may be a read error of a much larger clone one base away. The V and J genes are TRBV7-2 and TRBJ1-5, with 7 nucleotides matching TRBD1. The germline CDR1 and CDR2 sequences are SGHTA and FQGNSA. V shed 5 bases and J 6 bases; nucleotides not matched to a gene: 10. This CDR3 is built from 15 residues. The CDR3 spells CASSARQGSFQPQHF. Written as DNA, the CDR3 is TGTGCCAGCAGCGCTAGACAGGGTTCGTTTCAGCCCCAGCATTTT.

In this sample, this clonotype turned up a few times. The rearrangement links TRBV11-2 to TRBJ1-1; D is ambiguous. V was trimmed by 4 bases and J by 0 bases, leaving 6 bases between them. The CDR3 has 13 residues. Germline V lookup: CDR1 SGHAT, CDR2 FQNNGV. CDR3 sequence (DNA): TGTGCCAGCAGCTGGGAATTGAACACTGAAGCTTTCTTT. This encodes CASSWELNTEAFF.

The CDR3 region is CASSDNRAGELFF. The CDR3 bases are TGTGCCAGCAGTGACAACAGGGCCGGGGAGCTGTTTTTT. V usage is TRBV9 and J usage is TRBJ2-2, with D possibly TRBD1 on 6 matching bases. Per germline, CDR1 SGDLS and CDR2 YYNGEE. Between the trimmed V and J ends, which lost 5 bases and 6 bases, there was a span of 11 bases. The length of the CDR3 is 13 residues. Full variable domain (outside the CDR3, taken from reference TRBV9 and TRBJ2-2): DSGVTQTPKHLITATGQRVTLRCSPRSGDLSVYWYQQSLDQGLQFLIQYYNGEERAKGNILERFSAQQFPDLHSELNLSSLELGDSALYFCASSDNRAGELFFGEGSRLTVL.

This clonotype came up a few times. This sequence joins TRBV19 and TRBJ1-1; 7 positions match TRBD1. Germline V CDR1 and CDR2: LNHDA, SQIVND (reference sequence). V lost 4 bases to trimming and J lost 4 bases; unmatched junction nucleotides: 6. The CDR3 is made up of 14 amino acids. The CDR3 DNA sequence: TGTGCCAGTAGTACCCAAGCAGGGGGCACTGAAGCTTTCTTT. This encodes CASSTQAGGTEAFF. The whole variable domain, remainder taken from reference TRBV19 and TRBJ1-1, is DGGITQSPKYLFRKEGQNVTLSCEQNLNHDAMYWYRQDPGQGLRLIYYSQIVNDFQKGDIAEGYSVSREKKESFPLTVTSAQKNPTAFYLCASSTQAGGTEAFFGQGTRLTVV.

This clonotype was seen only a few times. This chain links TRBV7-3 with TRBJ2-7; possibly TRBD1 or TRBD2 for D (6 bases each). V gave up 1 base and J gave up 6 bases, with 10 bases separating them. CDR3 size: 13 residues. Germline-derived CDR1 and CDR2 are SGHTA and FQGTGA. The CDR3 DNA follows: TGTGCCAGCAGCTTAATGGAGGGGGTCGAGCAGTACTTC. As protein: CASSLMEGVEQYF.

The CDR3 sequence: CASRPTKHYEQYF. In nucleotides, the CDR3 is TGTGCCAGCAGGCCGACCAAACACTACGAGCAGTACTTC. The chain couples TRBV15 to TRBJ2-7; D gene uncertain. CDR3 length: 13 residues. CDR1 and CDR2 (germline): LNHNV, YYDKDF (reference sequence). V gave up 10 bases and J gave up 3 bases, with 16 bases separating them.

This chain links TRBV19 with TRBJ1-5, with D tentatively TRBD1 (6 bases). V was pared by 7 bases and J by 0 bases, with 22 bases between. The germline CDR1 and CDR2 sequences are LNHDA and SQIVND (reference sequence). This CDR3 is built from 18 residues. This chain's CDR3 is CASKRQSRQDYSNQPQHF. The CDR3 DNA follows: TGTGCCAGTAAGCGTCAATCCCGACAGGACTATAGCAATCAGCCCCAGCATTTT.